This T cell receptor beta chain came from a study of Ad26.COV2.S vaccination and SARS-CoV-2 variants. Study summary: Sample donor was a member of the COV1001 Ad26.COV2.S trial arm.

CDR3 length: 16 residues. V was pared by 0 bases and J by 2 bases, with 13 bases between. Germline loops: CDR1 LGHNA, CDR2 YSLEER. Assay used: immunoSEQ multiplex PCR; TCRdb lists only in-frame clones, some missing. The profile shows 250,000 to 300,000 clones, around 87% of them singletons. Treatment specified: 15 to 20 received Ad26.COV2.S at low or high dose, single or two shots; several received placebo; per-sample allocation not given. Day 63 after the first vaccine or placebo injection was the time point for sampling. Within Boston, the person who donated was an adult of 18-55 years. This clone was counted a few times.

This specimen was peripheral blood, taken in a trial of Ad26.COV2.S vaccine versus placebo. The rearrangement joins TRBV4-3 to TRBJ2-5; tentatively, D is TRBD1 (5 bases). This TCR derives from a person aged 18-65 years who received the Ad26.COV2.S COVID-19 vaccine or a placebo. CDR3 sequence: CASSQDLQAGQETQYF. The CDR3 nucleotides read TGCGCCAGCAGCCAAGATCTTCAGGCAGGGCAAGAGACCCAGTACTTC.